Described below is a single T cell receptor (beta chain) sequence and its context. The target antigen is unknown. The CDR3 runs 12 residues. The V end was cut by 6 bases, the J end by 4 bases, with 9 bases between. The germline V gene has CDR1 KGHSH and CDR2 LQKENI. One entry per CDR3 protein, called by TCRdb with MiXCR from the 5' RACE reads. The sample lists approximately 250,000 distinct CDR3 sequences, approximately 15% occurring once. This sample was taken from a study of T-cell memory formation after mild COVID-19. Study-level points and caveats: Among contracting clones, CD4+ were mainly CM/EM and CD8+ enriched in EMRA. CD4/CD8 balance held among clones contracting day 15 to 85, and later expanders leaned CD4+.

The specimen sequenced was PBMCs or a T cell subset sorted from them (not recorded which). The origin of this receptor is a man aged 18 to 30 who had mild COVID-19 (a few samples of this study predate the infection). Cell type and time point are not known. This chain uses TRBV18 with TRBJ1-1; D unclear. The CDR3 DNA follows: TGTGCCAGCTCTCCGGTGGCCACTGAAGCTTTCTTT. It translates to CASSPVATEAFF.